The 3 T cell receptor beta chains below come from one sample, sequenced in a study of blood T cell repertoires in COVID-19. Sequencing used immunoSEQ multiplex PCR; TCRdb keeps in-frame clones, though not all of them. The data hold 350,000 to 400,000 clones, with less than 90% observed a single time. Sequenced input: peripheral blood. These receptors were taken from a woman aged 55-75 years with COVID-19, enrolled during active disease.

The chain links TRBV5-4 to TRBJ2-7; 11 bases align to TRBD1. CDR3 length equals 15 residues. Germline V lookup: CDR1 SGHNT, CDR2 YYREEE (reference sequence). Losses at the gene ends were 3 bases for V and 0 bases for J; bases not matched to a gene: 2. CDR3 sequence reads: CASSWDRGVSYEQYF. The CDR3 DNA reads as TGTGCCAGCAGCTGGGACAGGGGGGTCTCCTACGAGCAGTACTTC. Full variable domain (remainder filled in from reference TRBV5-4 and TRBJ2-7): ETGVTQSPTHLIKTRGQQVTLRCSSQSGHNTVSWYQQALGQGPQFIFQYYREEENGRGNFPPRFSGLQFPNYSSELNVNALELDDSALYLCASSWDRGVSYEQYFGPGTRLTVT.

The V call is TRBV6-5, the J call TRBJ1-6, with D tentatively TRBD1 (5 bases). This CDR3 is built from 14 residues. Per germline, CDR1 MNHEY and CDR2 SVGAGI. CDR3 sequence: CDPAGQRGNSPLHF. The CDR3, as DNA: TGTGATCCGGCAGGTCAAAGGGGTAATTCACCCCTCCACTTT.

This chain links TRBV4-2 with TRBJ2-2, with TRBD2 identical over 8 bases. With V trimmed by 2 bases and J by 9 bases, 11 bases remained unmatched. CDR3 size: 16 residues. CDR1 is LGHNA, CDR2 YNFKEQ, per germline. As DNA, the CDR3 is TGTGCCAGCAGCCAATCCCTCGGGGGGGCTTTCAGGGAGCTGTTTTTT. This codes for CASSQSLGGAFRELFF.